These 30 T cell receptor beta chains were sequenced from one sample in a study of cytomegalovirus exposure and HLA in healthy donors. The PCR used 60 Vbeta and 13 Jbeta primers. The table came from immunoSEQ multiplex PCR; TCRdb's copy has only in-frame clones and leaves some out. This table holds 180,000 or so clones, about four fifths found once. The sequenced sample consisted of PBMCs. Every receptor here comes from a woman aged 25 to 39 in good health and CMV-seronegative.

This clone occurred a few times. This chain joins TRBV18 and TRBJ2-7; 11 bases line up with TRBD2. The CDR3 is made up of 15 amino acids. The V segment lost 3 bases and the J segment 3 bases; nucleotides outside the gene matches: 4. The germline V gene encodes CDR1 KGHSH and CDR2 LQKENI. The CDR3 DNA follows: TGTGCCAGCTCACCGGGACTAGCGGTAAACTACGAGCAGTACTTC. Translating it yields CASSPGLAVNYEQYF.

This sequence joins TRBV16 and TRBJ1-5; D is undetermined. V was trimmed by 0 bases and J by 6 bases, leaving 12 bases between them. CDR1 KGHSY and CDR2 FQNENV come from the germline V gene. This CDR3 is 15 amino acids long. Written as DNA, the CDR3 is TGTGCCAGCAGCCAATCAGAAGCTCGGGGTCAGCCCCAGCATTTT. Amino acid sequence: CASSQSEARGQPQHF.

This chain links TRBV19 with TRBJ1-1; no clear D. The CDR3 contains 14 residues. V was clipped by 4 bases and J by 10 bases, with 19 bases between them. CDR1 and CDR2 (germline): LNHDA, SQIVND (reference sequence). The CDR3: CASSTQDSWGRAFF. In nucleotides, the CDR3 is TGTGCCAGTAGTACCCAGGACTCCTGGGGTAGAGCTTTCTTT.

The chain is built from TRBV27 and TRBJ1-3, with unresolved D. Deletions cut 3 bases from V and 0 bases from J, with 18 bases between. Germline assignment: CDR1 MNHEY and CDR2 SMNVEV (reference sequence). The CDR3 covers 18 residues. CDR3 nucleotides: TGTGCCAGCAGTTTCCGAAGCGCCGGACTTCACTCTGGAAACACCATATATTTT. Translation gives CASSFRSAGLHSGNTIYF.

The chain carries TRBV19 and TRBJ1-5; D might be TRBD1 (6 bases). The V gene lost 3 bases and the J gene lost 3 bases, with 12 bases spanning the gap. CDR1 and CDR2 from the germline V gene are LNHDA and SQIVND (reference sequence). The CDR3 spans 15 residues. CDR3 nucleotide sequence: TGTGCCAGTAGTATCGGGCGGGGGGCCAATCAGCCCCAGCATTTT. Protein: CASSIGRGANQPQHF.

The chain employs TRBV30 and TRBJ1-1; a possible D gene is TRBD1 (5 bases). The length of the CDR3 is 12 residues. Trimming pared 2 bases from V and 11 bases from J, leaving 15 bases between. Germline CDR1 and CDR2: GTSNPN and SVGIG (reference sequence). CDR3 DNA sequence: TGTGCCTGGAGTCCCTTGCGGGGCTTGGCTTTCTTT. Its protein product is CAWSPLRGLAFF.

The chain has TRBV4-3 and TRBJ1-6; 8 bases match TRBD1. The germline V gene encodes CDR1 LGHNA and CDR2 YSLEER. This CDR3 contains 19 residues. J lost 7 bases, V lost 0 bases, and 14 bases had no gene match. This chain's CDR3 is CASSQDWAGGASQNSPLHF. CDR3 in DNA: TGCGCCAGCAGCCAAGATTGGGCAGGGGGCGCATCCCAAAATTCACCCCTCCACTTT.

The chain combines TRBV4-1 with TRBJ2-5; D might be TRBD2 (5 bases). There are 14 residues in the CDR3. Per germline, CDR1 MGHRA and CDR2 YSYEKL. Trimming pared 0 bases from V and 2 bases from J, leaving 7 bases between. The CDR3 nucleotides read TGCGCCAGCAGCCAAGAGGAGCGGCAAGAGACCCAGTACTTC. Protein product: CASSQEERQETQYF.

The chain is built from TRBV12-5 and TRBJ2-3; 10 bases are shared with TRBD2. The CDR3 runs 15 residues. Germline trimming cut 6 bases from V and 5 bases from J; bases unmatched to any gene: 8. CDR1 LGHNT and CDR2 FRNRAP come from the germline V gene. The DNA of the CDR3 is TGTGCTAGTGGCTCGAGCGGGGGGGCCAGAGATACGCAGTATTTT. This codes for CASGSSGGARDTQYF. The full variable domain, completed using reference TRBV12-5 and TRBJ2-3, is DARVTQTPRHKVTEMGQEVTMRCQPILGHNTVFWYRQTMMQGLELLAYFRNRAPLDDSGMPKDRFSAEMPDATLATLKIQPSEPRDSAVYFCASGSSGGARDTQYFGPGTRLTVL.

This chain joins TRBV7-3 and TRBJ2-7; 7 bases align to TRBD1. CDR3 length equals 15 residues. Looked up from germline, CDR1 is SGHTA and CDR2 is FQGTGA. V was clipped by 4 bases and J by 1 base; unmatched bases: 7. The CDR3 sequence is CASSSPGQRSYEQYF. The CDR3 bases are TGTGCCAGCAGCTCCCCGGGACAGAGATCCTACGAGCAGTACTTC.

The chain carries TRBV6-1 and TRBJ2-1; D perhaps matches TRBD2 (5 bases). This CDR3 spans 11 amino acids. V lost 1 base, J lost 14 bases, and 9 bases lay in between. Germline V lookup: CDR1 MNHNS, CDR2 SASEGT. CDR3 sequence (DNA): TGTGCCAGCAGTGAAGTGAAGGGAGAGTTCTTC. It encodes CASSEVKGEFF.

J is TRBJ2-5 and V is TRBV7-6; D possibly corresponds to TRBD2 (6 bases). Germline CDR1 is SGHVS and CDR2 is FNYEAQ. The CDR3 runs to 13 residues. V was trimmed by 2 bases and J by 7 bases, leaving 11 bases between them. The CDR3 reads CASSLTSRSTQYF. The CDR3 nucleotides read TGTGCCAGCAGCTTAACTAGCCGGTCGACCCAGTACTTC.

The genes are TRBV29-1 and TRBJ2-1; 9 bases are shared with TRBD1. Germline values: CDR1 SQVTM, CDR2 ANQGSEA. This CDR3 comprises 15 residues. Trimming cost V 6 bases and J 3 bases; bases outside gene matches: 9. CDR3 residues: CSVTRPGQGYNEQFF. Written as DNA, the CDR3 is TGCAGCGTCACACGCCCGGGACAGGGCTACAATGAGCAGTTCTTC.

The chain joins TRBV4-1 to TRBJ2-5; D unclear. The CDR3 sequence is 16 residues long. The germline CDR1 and CDR2 sequences are MGHRA and YSYEKL. The V end was cut by 0 bases, the J end by 1 base, with 12 bases between. The CDR3 spells CASSQDFIWAQETQYF. CDR3 DNA: TGCGCCAGCAGCCAAGATTTCATCTGGGCCCAAGAGACCCAGTACTTC.

V is TRBV6-1 and J is TRBJ1-2; D remains unclear. The CDR3 runs to 11 residues. The V end was cut by 8 bases, the J end by 5 bases, with 9 bases between. Per the germline V gene, CDR1 is MNHNS and CDR2 is SASEGT. The CDR3 coding sequence is TGTGCCAGCTCCGGGTGGTATGGCTACACCTTC. Its protein is CASSGWYGYTF.

The chain combines TRBV7-9 with TRBJ2-2; 9 nucleotides agree with TRBD2. Germline V CDR1 and CDR2: SEHNR, FQNEAQ (reference sequence). V lost 3 bases to trimming and J lost 4 bases; unmatched junction nucleotides: 3. The CDR3 covers 15 residues. CDR3 sequence reads: CASSLATSGTGELFF. The CDR3 DNA reads TGTGCCAGCAGCTTGGCGACTAGCGGCACCGGGGAGCTGTTTTTT.

This clone came up a few times. This sequence joins TRBV5-8 and TRBJ2-2, with a possible D match to TRBD1 (5 bases). Per the germline V gene, CDR1 is SGHTS and CDR2 is YDEGEE. V gave up 5 bases and J gave up 8 bases, with 16 bases separating them. This CDR3 comprises 14 residues. The DNA for the CDR3 is TGTGCCAGCAGGGACATGGGCCTCCGAGGGGAGCTGTTTTTT. Its translation: CASRDMGLRGELFF.

As DNA, the CDR3 is TGTGCCAGCAGCTTAATCGGCGGGGAGGGGACAGATACGCAGTATTTT. Translated, it gives CASSLIGGEGTDTQYF. The genes are TRBV7-2 and TRBJ2-3; 7 bases line up with TRBD2. The germline V gene encodes CDR1 SGHTA and CDR2 FQGNSA. The CDR3 is 16 amino acids. The J segment lost 3 bases and the V segment lost 2 bases, leaving 8 bases of the junction unmatched.

V is TRBV6-5 and J is TRBJ2-7, with 8 bases that match TRBD1. The CDR3 has 15 amino acids. Per germline, CDR1 MNHEY and CDR2 SVGAGI. V lost 1 base and J lost 3; bases outside the gene matches: 5. CDR3 residues: CASSYFPTGGYEQYF. In DNA, the CDR3 is TGTGCCAGCAGTTACTTTCCTACAGGGGGCTACGAGCAGTACTTC.

The gene calls are TRBV6-1 and TRBJ2-7, with 10 bases fitting TRBD1. V gave up 4 bases and J gave up 3 bases; unmatched junction bases: 6. The germline V gene has CDR1 MNHNS and CDR2 SASEGT. The CDR3 totals 15 residues. CDR3 in amino acids: CASSVTGQGHYEQYF. The CDR3 coding sequence is TGTGCCAGCAGTGTAACGGGACAGGGGCACTACGAGCAGTACTTC.

The chain carries TRBV27 and TRBJ1-2; TRBD1 matches 12 bases. V lost 8 bases, J lost 8 bases, and 9 bases stayed unmatched. Germline V gene sequence: CDR1 MNHEY, CDR2 SMNVEV (reference sequence). The CDR3 runs 14 residues. The CDR3 reads CASLQTGTGGGYTF. As DNA, the CDR3 is TGTGCCAGCCTTCAAACCGGGACAGGGGGCGGCTACACCTTC.

V is TRBV19 and J is TRBJ2-3; no clear D. Per germline, CDR1 LNHDA and CDR2 SQIVND (reference sequence). V was trimmed by 3 bases and J by 4 bases, leaving 8 bases between them. The CDR3 consists of 13 residues. CDR3 DNA: TGTGCCAGTAGTATCTACGTAGCAGATACGCAGTATTTT. This encodes CASSIYVADTQYF.

The genes are TRBV19 and TRBJ2-7; 8 nucleotides line up with TRBD1. Germline CDR1 LNHDA, CDR2 SQIVND (reference sequence). The V gene end was trimmed by 0 bases and the J gene end by 6 bases; junction bases not matched to a gene: 1. The CDR3 extends over 13 amino acids. CDR3: CASSIDGTGEQYF. CDR3 nucleotides: TGTGCCAGTAGTATAGACGGGACAGGCGAGCAGTACTTC. Using reference TRBV19 and TRBJ2-7 for the parts outside the CDR3, the full variable domain is DGGITQSPKYLFRKEGQNVTLSCEQNLNHDAMYWYRQDPGQGLRLIYYSQIVNDFQKGDIAEGYSVSREKKESFPLTVTSAQKNPTAFYLCASSIDGTGEQYFGPGTRLTVT.

The rearrangement links TRBV4-2 to TRBJ2-7, with 8 bases lining up with TRBD1. Trimming at V came to 1 base and at J to 3 bases, leaving 8 bases not matched to a gene. The CDR3 totals 16 residues. Germline-derived CDR1 and CDR2 are LGHNA and YNFKEQ. The CDR3 nucleotides read TGTGCCAGCAGCCAAGGGTCCCGGGACAGGATCTACGAGCAGTACTTC. Amino acids: CASSQGSRDRIYEQYF.

The chain combines TRBV5-1 with TRBJ2-7; possible D gene TRBD2, 6 bases. V was clipped by 4 bases and J by 5 bases, with 19 bases between them. Germline lookup yields CDR1 SGHRS and CDR2 YFSETQ. The CDR3 totals 15 residues. The CDR3 protein is CASSLGPGGRDEQYF. DNA of the CDR3: TGCGCCAGCAGCCTAGGCCCCGGGGGACGGGACGAGCAGTACTTC.

The J gene is TRBJ1-2, the V gene TRBV6-1; D remains unclear. The V gene lost 3 bases and the J gene lost 3 bases, with 14 bases spanning the gap. The CDR3 is 15 amino acids. Germline-derived CDR1 and CDR2 are MNHNS and SASEGT. CDR3 in DNA: TGTGCCAGCAGTGATTGGGCAGGCCCAGACTATGGCTACACCTTC. It specifies CASSDWAGPDYGYTF.

The chain combines TRBV19 with TRBJ1-5; D uncertain. V was cut by 1 base and J by 4 bases, with 8 bases left in between. The CDR3 consists of 14 residues. CDR1 is LNHDA, CDR2 SQIVND, per germline (reference sequence). This chain's CDR3 is CASSIGAANQPQHF. CDR3 nucleotide sequence: TGTGCCAGTAGTATAGGAGCAGCGAATCAGCCCCAGCATTTT. Complete variable domain (other parts from reference TRBV19 and TRBJ1-5): DGGITQSPKYLFRKEGQNVTLSCEQNLNHDAMYWYRQDPGQGLRLIYYSQIVNDFQKGDIAEGYSVSREKKESFPLTVTSAQKNPTAFYLCASSIGAANQPQHFGDGTRLSIL.

The chain employs TRBV5-1 and TRBJ2-7; 7 bases match TRBD2. V was clipped by 4 bases and J by 2 bases; unmatched bases: 15. CDR1 is SGHRS and CDR2 is YFSETQ in the germline V gene. The CDR3 covers 17 residues. CDR3 amino acids: CASSMGPGRGGTYEQYF. The CDR3, as DNA: TGCGCCAGCAGCATGGGTCCGGGCCGCGGGGGAACCTACGAGCAGTACTTC.

The chain employs TRBV27 and TRBJ2-5; the match to TRBD2 covers 9 bases. Germline V gene sequence: CDR1 MNHEY, CDR2 SMNVEV (reference sequence). Trimming removed 7 bases from V and 5 bases from J; junction bases left unmatched: 5. The CDR3 is 13 amino acids. DNA for the CDR3: TGTGCCAGCAAGCGGGGGGCCATGGAGACCCAGTACTTC. As protein: CASKRGAMETQYF.

This clone was observed a few times. This chain connects TRBV5-1 to TRBJ2-1, with TRBD1 matching over 8 bases. Germline-derived CDR1 and CDR2 are SGHRS and YFSETQ. This CDR3 spans 16 amino acids. V lost 3 bases to trimming and J lost 3 bases; unmatched junction nucleotides: 8. The CDR3 DNA is TGCGCCAGCAGCTACTCAGGGGGCGCAGGCTACAATGAGCAGTTCTTC. Protein product: CASSYSGGAGYNEQFF.